This T cell receptor (beta chain) was obtained from a study of blood T cell repertoires in COVID-19. The CDR3 length is 14 residues. The trim removed 3 bases at V and 7 bases at J, leaving 3 bases unmatched. The germline CDR1 and CDR2 sequences are KGHSH and LQKENI. In the study's own analysis: Amplification from reference gene primers served as the basis for estimated nucleated cell counts. The method was immunoSEQ multiplex PCR; TCRdb's version includes in-frame clones alone and lacks a portion of them. That table furnishes V, J and clone size, whereas the DNA furnished D and trimming. The table shows about 42,000 clones, with 60% to 80% occurring only once.

This TCR was recovered from a woman in her sixties or seventies with acute or convalescent COVID-19. The chain joins TRBV18 to TRBJ1-4; 9 nucleotides agree with TRBD1. Sequenced sample: peripheral blood. The CDR3 loop is CASSPGQGTEKLFF. The CDR3 region has the DNA TGTGCCAGCTCACCGGGACAGGGCACTGAAAAACTGTTTTTT.